Presented here are 10 T cell receptor beta chains from one specimen sequenced in a study of T cells in Graves' hyperthyroidism and ophthalmopathy. Researchers amplified the TCR beta CDR3 regions from RNA transcripts. Researchers ran a first-round RT-PCR on the TCR CDR3 using the HTBI primer set. TCRdb processed the multiplex PCR reads anew with MiXCR; each CDR3 protein has one entry. The data hold about 400,000 distinct CDR3 sequences, with more than 12% observed a single time. Input material: blood. The source of these receptors is a woman between 25 and 40 years old with Graves' hyperthyroidism.

With regard to this clonotype: A read error may explain this, as a much larger clone is one base away. V usage is TRBV7-9 and J usage is TRBJ2-5; D gene uncertain. Per the germline V gene, CDR1 is SEHNR and CDR2 is FQNEAQ (reference sequence). The length of the CDR3 is 15 residues. The CDR3 coding sequence is TGTGTCAGCAGCATAAGCTTAACAACCCAAGAGACCCAGTACTTC. It translates to CVSSISLTTQETQYF.

This clonotype showed up many times. The chain recombines TRBV12-3 or TRBV12-4 with TRBJ1-2; a weak D match, TRBD1 (6 bases). The CDR3 has 18 residues. The V end was cut by 6 bases, the J end by 2 bases, with 25 bases between. CDR3 sequence (DNA): TGTGCCAGCAGATCCCTTTGGGACATCGAGACCATAAACTATGGCTACACCTTC. It codes for CASRSLWDIETINYGYTF.

V and J are TRBV5-1 and TRBJ2-7; D is undetermined. The CDR3 is made up of 16 amino acids. Trimming pared 4 bases from V and 2 bases from J, leaving 19 bases between. CDR1 SGHRS and CDR2 YFSETQ come from the germline V gene. For the CDR3, the DNA is TGCGCCAGCAGCCCGGATGCGGCCAGCGTTACCTACGAGCAGTACTTC. The encoded protein is CASSPDAASVTYEQYF.

The genes are TRBV9 and TRBJ2-2; D might be TRBD1 (6 bases). Germline lookup yields CDR1 SGDLS and CDR2 YYNGEE. Trimming cost V 4 bases and J 0 bases, with 10 bases left between them. The CDR3 sequence is 15 residues long. CDR3 DNA: TGTGCCAGCAGCCGGACAGACGCGAACACCGGGGAGCTGTTTTTT. Its protein is CASSRTDANTGELFF. Filled out from reference TRBV9 and TRBJ2-2, the complete variable domain reads DSGVTQTPKHLITATGQRVTLRCSPRSGDLSVYWYQQSLDQGLQFLIQYYNGEERAKGNILERFSAQQFPDLHSELNLSSLELGDSALYFCASSRTDANTGELFFGEGSRLTVL.

This clonotype appeared a few times. This chain connects TRBV18 to TRBJ2-1; D not certain. The CDR3 consists of 14 residues. Germline-derived CDR1 and CDR2 are KGHSH and LQKENI. The V end lost 0 bases, the J end lost 9 bases, and 12 bases lay between the germline ends. DNA of the CDR3: TGTGCCAGCTCACCACCGTCGGCAATCAGTGAGCAGTTCTTC. It yields the protein CASSPPSAISEQFF.

This clonotype was observed at least ten times. The gene calls are TRBV7-3 and TRBJ1-1; 10 nucleotides align to TRBD1. Looked up from germline, CDR1 is SGHTA and CDR2 is FQGTGA. V shed 5 bases, J shed 4 bases, and the junction held 4 bases outside the gene matches. This CDR3 is 14 amino acids long. The CDR3, as DNA: TGTGCCAGCAGCCTAGGGGACAGGGGCACTGAAGCTTTCTTT. This translates into CASSLGDRGTEAFF.

The table lists this clonotype with many counts. This sequence joins TRBV20-1 and TRBJ1-5; no clear D. The CDR3 totals 14 residues. The V gene lost 0 bases and the J gene lost 4 bases, with 10 bases spanning the gap. The germline gives CDR1 DFQATT, CDR2 SNEGSKA (reference sequence). The CDR3 here is CSARDLASNQPQHF. The CDR3 nucleotides read TGCAGTGCTAGAGATCTGGCAAGTAATCAGCCCCAGCATTTT.

Regarding this clonotype: One junction end disagrees with the germline gene, perhaps due to a read error. The chain uses TRBV5-1 and TRBJ2-2; possibly TRBD1 or TRBD2 for D (5 bases each). CDR3 length equals 18 residues. Germline-derived CDR1 and CDR2 are SGHRS and YFSETQ. CDR3 sequence reads: CASSQTYRDRQNTGELLF. The CDR3 DNA is TGCGCCAGCAGCCAAACTTACCGGGACCGACAGAACACCGGGGAGCTGCTTTTT.

The chain has TRBV11-2 and TRBJ2-3; D gene ambiguous. V lost 5 bases and J 0 bases, leaving 9 bases between the germline ends. The CDR3 length is 14 residues. From germline, CDR1 is SGHAT and CDR2 FQNNGV. The CDR3 protein is CASSPSYSTDTQYF. For the CDR3, the DNA is TGTGCCAGCAGCCCCTCCTATAGCACAGATACGCAGTATTTT.

This chain links TRBV7-9 with TRBJ2-7; D is undetermined. The V gene lost 4 bases and the J gene lost 6 bases, with 19 bases spanning the gap. From germline, CDR1 is SEHNR and CDR2 FQNEAQ (reference sequence). The CDR3 runs 15 residues. CDR3 sequence: CASSSSNIDYSEQYF. The CDR3 DNA is TGTGCCAGCAGCTCATCAAACATAGATTACTCCGAGCAGTACTTC.